The 10 T cell receptor beta chains reported below all come from one sample, sequenced in a study of T cells in Graves' hyperthyroidism and ophthalmopathy. Amplification yielded TCR beta CDR3 regions, with RNA transcripts as the source. An initial round of RT-PCR targeting the TCR CDR3 relied on the HTBI primer set. TCRdb reprocessed the multiplex PCR reads with MiXCR, giving one entry per CDR3 protein. The data contain more than 450,000 distinct CDR3 sequences, 11% to 15% of them seen just once; the ten biggest clones take up about 14%. Material for sequencing was blood. The receptors derive from a woman between 40 and 55 years old with Graves' hyperthyroidism.

This clonotype has more than one count but fewer than ten. Relative to the germline gene, one junction end is altered; a read error may explain this. This chain's CDR3 is CASSPGSTKEKLFF. The DNA of the CDR3 is TGTGCCAGCAGTCCCGGTTCAACTAAGGAAAAACTGTTTTTT. This chain joins TRBV6-1 and TRBJ1-4; D is unresolved. Germline V gene data show CDR1 as MNHNS and CDR2 as SASEGT. This CDR3 spans 14 amino acids.

This sequence joins TRBV6-1 and TRBJ2-3; 9 positions agree with TRBD2. The germline gives CDR1 MNHNS, CDR2 SASEGT. V dropped 5 bases and J dropped 6; count of bases not matched to a gene: 18. This CDR3 spans 18 amino acids. This CDR3 is CASSMASGAGGPRDTQYF. The CDR3, as DNA: TGTGCCAGCAGTATGGCCAGCGGGGCGGGAGGGCCTCGGGATACGCAGTATTTT.

V is TRBV29-1 and J is TRBJ2-1, with D possibly matching TRBD2 (5 bases). The germline gives CDR1 SQVTM, CDR2 ANQGSEA. Trimming cost V 6 bases and J 5 bases, with 14 bases left between them. The CDR3 sequence is 13 residues long. The CDR3, as DNA: TGCAGCGTAGGGCCGGACGGGGACAATGAGCAGTTCTTC. This encodes CSVGPDGDNEQFF.

In this sample, this clonotype turned up a few times. CDR3 sequence reads: CASSYFSGGTGELFF. CDR3 DNA: TGTGCCAGCAGTTACTTTAGCGGGGGTACCGGGGAGCTGTTTTTT. The rearrangement links TRBV6-6 to TRBJ2-2, with 9 bases that match TRBD2. Germline V gene data show CDR1 as MNHNY and CDR2 as SVGAGI (reference sequence). Trimming at V came to 1 base and at J to 5 bases, leaving 2 bases not matched to a gene. CDR3 size: 15 residues.

This clonotype was counted a few times. The chain is built from TRBV10-1 and TRBJ2-3; D call uncertain. Per the germline V gene, CDR1 is WNHNN and CDR2 is SYGVQD (reference sequence). The CDR3 is 13 amino acids. Trimming stripped 0 bases from V and 4 bases from J, with 5 bases between. CDR3 in amino acids: CASSESPADTQYF. DNA for the CDR3: TGCGCCAGCAGTGAGTCGCCGGCAGATACGCAGTATTTT.

This clonotype was recorded at least ten times. The V and J genes are TRBV3-1 and TRBJ1-5, with 8 bases lining up with TRBD1. The ends lost 4 bases at V and 3 bases at J; junction bases unmatched: 5. The length of the CDR3 is 15 residues. CDR1 and CDR2 (germline): LGHDT, YNNKEL (reference sequence). CDR3 coding DNA: TGTGCCAGCAGCCCGCAGGGGGCTTCCAATCAGCCCCAGCATTTT. Its protein is CASSPQGASNQPQHF.

This clonotype was detected a few times. V usage is TRBV3-1 and J usage is TRBJ1-5, with D possibly matching TRBD1 (5 bases). Germline CDR1 reads LGHDT; CDR2 reads YNNKEL (reference sequence). The CDR3 is made up of 14 amino acids. Trimming cost V 5 bases and J 7 bases, with 15 bases left between them. The CDR3 loop reads CASSSGRGRQPQHF. The CDR3 bases are TGTGCCAGCAGCTCGGGAAGGGGAAGGCAGCCCCAGCATTTT.

This clonotype was detected only a few times. V gene TRBV6-1 combines with J gene TRBJ1-4; weak D call: TRBD1 (6 bases). The V end lost 10 bases, the J end lost 4 bases, and 16 bases lay between the germline ends. CDR1 is MNHNS, CDR2 SASEGT, per germline. This CDR3 has 14 residues. The CDR3: CATTSGQRNEKLFF. The CDR3 bases are TGTGCCACCACAAGCGGACAGCGTAATGAAAAACTGTTTTTT.

In its sample, this clonotype was seen many times. This rearrangement joins TRBV6-1 to TRBJ2-1; 11 positions agree with TRBD2. The CDR3 covers 17 residues. Germline V gives CDR1 MNHNS, CDR2 SASEGT. The J segment lost 4 bases and the V segment lost 5 bases, leaving 10 bases of the junction unmatched. The CDR3 region is CASSPGTSGLGYNEQFF. CDR3 DNA sequence: TGTGCCAGCAGTCCTGGGACTAGCGGCTTAGGTTACAATGAGCAGTTCTTC.

A few counts support this clonotype. The genes are TRBV24-1 and TRBJ1-5; D uncertain. V lost 5 bases to trimming and J lost 0 bases, with 16 bases between them. Germline CDR1 is KGHDR and CDR2 is SFDVKD. This CDR3 has 17 residues. CDR3 sequence reads: CATSGQWTAYSNQPQHF. CDR3 DNA sequence: TGTGCCACCAGTGGTCAATGGACGGCGTATAGCAATCAGCCCCAGCATTTT.